The entry below describes one TCR beta chain. This clone was recorded only once. The target of this receptor is not known. Within one base of it there is no much larger clone, and no base qualities were kept. Explained via the paper, the time point label denotes: baseline before first vaccination. Samples from vaccinated people were obtained from the UK trials COV001 and COV002, which included a single-blind randomized controlled phase 2/3 trial of AZD1222 (ChAdOx1 nCoV-19) in healthy adults. For TCRbeta chain sequencing, PBMC samples were collected from trial participants at day 0 and at day 28 after the second dose. The CDR3 regions of human TCRbeta chains were analyzed by immunosequencing. The authors' analysis ran thus. TCRs in the repertoires were matched against a reference library of SARS-CoV-2-specific TCRs that had been generated with the MIRA antigen-specificity platform. Breadth was defined as the fraction of unique TCRs that were SARS-CoV-2-associated. Depth was defined as the fraction of total T cells that were SARS-CoV-2-associated. Each spike-specific TCR was assigned to its reactive spike region and to a CD4 or CD8 class using the MIRA data. Log10-transformed breadth and depth values were compared by one-way ANOVA with Sidak's multiple comparisons tests. The clones in this table, taken by TCRdb from immuneACCESS, are in-frame only. Not every clone is retained; where verified, under half of the shortfall comes from an unresolved V gene, and the cause of the rest is unknown. That table gives V, J and clone size, and the DNA gave D and trimming. This sample holds about 130,000 clones; roughly 90% were observed only once. The ten largest clones add up to 4.4% of the sample.

This specimen belongs to a study of T cell responses to AZD1222 COVID-19 vaccine listed by TCRdb under 2021. Looking at the study overall: Because spike-specific TCR depth and breadth did not differ between the two schedules, AZD1222 recipients who got a second dose at roughly 4 weeks were pooled with those who got a second dose at roughly 12 weeks. TCR sequencing was performed for roughly 240 trial participants, of whom around 200 were given two doses of AZD1222 and approximately 25 were given two doses of MenACWY control vaccine. Trial participants were enrolled into age subgroups of 18-55, 56-69 and 70-plus years, which contained about 160, 30 and 59 TCR-sequenced participants, respectively. Broader findings and caveats from the paper: The 56-69-year group was small, and its depth increase did not reach significance, likely because of low power. Nearly half of unique spike-specific TCRs reportedly recognized epitopes outside regions mutated in the B.1.351 and B.1.1.7 variants. Vaccine-associated CD4 TCRs spanned the whole spike protein, with dominant responses in regions 160-218 and 743-854. Because no samples from the day 14 peak response were available, repertoires could be characterized only after the peak T cell response. Conclusions about previously exposed vaccinees were limited because only a handful of AZD1222 recipients were SARS-CoV-2 seropositive at baseline. Spike-specific TCR breadth and depth rose significantly after two AZD1222 doses compared with day 0 and with MenACWY recipients. Participants were mostly white British and included more females than males, and it was suggested by the authors that clonal diversity may have been underestimated.

The CDR3 runs 13 residues from the cysteine to the phenylalanine. Left in the record is the CDR3 DNA by itself, 39 bases read in frame from the first base. V is cut by 1 base and J by 7 bases, and the space between the germline ends is 8 bases. Based on the germline V gene (reference sequence), the CDR1 and CDR2 sequences are MNHEY and SMNVEV. The sample was peripheral blood, taken on day 0 of AZD1222 vaccination. The sequence is built from TRBV27 and TRBJ2-1; 6 matching bases give a weak D call of TRBD1. This clonotype was obtained from an adult in good health. The nucleotides are TGTGCCAGCAGTTTATTCAGGGGTAATGAGCAGTTCTTC. The resulting protein is CASSLFRGNEQFF.